Listed here is a single TCR beta chain. Antigen: not known. The data stem from a study of cytomegalovirus exposure and HLA in healthy donors. Whole-study findings and limits: Sequencing artifact likely explains a cluster of highly shared sequence variants. In a later analysis, across HLA loci, associated TCR counts were highest for DRB1, lowest for HLA-C. TCR beta V- and J-gene trimming was later associated with a missense DCLRE1C variant. Looking again later, the authors saw that most CMV-associated TCR beta chains seemed HLA-restricted.

60 Vbeta and 13 Jbeta primers were used in PCR. This table comes from immunoSEQ multiplex PCR, and its TCRdb copy is limited to in-frame clones, with some not included. Recorded for this sample: 100,000 to 150,000 clones. Per the germline V gene, CDR1 is GTSNPN and CDR2 is SVGIG (reference sequence). With 3 bases removed from V and 1 base from J, the gap between germline ends came to 15 bases. There are 16 residues in the CDR3. This rearrangement joins TRBV30 to TRBJ2-2, with a weak D call TRBD2 (6 bases). The sequenced sample consisted of PBMCs. The TCR comes from a young man in good health and CMV-seronegative. Here the CDR3 reads CAWRPRDWGNTGELFF. CDR3 DNA sequence: TGTGCCTGGAGGCCCCGGGACTGGGGGAACACCGGGGAGCTGTTTTTT.